This T cell receptor (beta chain) was retrieved from a study of T cell repertoires in cytomegalovirus infection. Study background: It was recently identified HLA-C-restricted and well-studied HLA-B-restricted CMV epitopes that the study used. Based on public TCR beta signatures, there were indications of CMV infection and of a matching HLA type.

TCRdb recomputed calls from the reads with MiXCR, one row per CDR3 protein. The table records 650,000 to 900,000 distinct CDR3 sequences, 30% to 35% of them present only once. Study results and caveats: The ex vivo response was dominated by HLA-C-restricted CMV-specific TCR beta clonotypes.

With regard to this clonotype: Its antigen remains unidentified.

The germline V gene encodes CDR1 MNHNY and CDR2 SVGAGI (reference sequence). The V segment lost 6 bases and the J segment 4 bases; nucleotides outside the gene matches: 11. CDR3 length: 15 amino acids. The clonotype originates from a human donor in good health (CMV status not recorded). Some clones in this sample may be carry-over from other donors' samples. This chain uses TRBV6-6 with TRBJ2-7, with 8 bases matching TRBD1. Source: cultured CD8+ T cells from PBMCs, taken from culture after CMV antigen stimulation. The CDR3 here is CASSLTGARYYEQYF. The CDR3 DNA is TGTGCCAGCAGCCTGACAGGGGCCCGTTATTACGAGCAGTACTTC.